Below, 32 T cell receptor beta chains from the same sample are listed, as sequenced in a study of cytomegalovirus exposure and HLA in healthy donors. With 60 Vbeta and 13 Jbeta primers, the PCR was carried out. The repertoire was sequenced with immunoSEQ multiplex PCR; TCRdb's copy has only in-frame clones and lacks some. The table records about 180,000 clones, more than 60% of them present only once. Sequencing used PBMCs. The receptor set was obtained from a man aged 18 to 30 in good health and CMV-seronegative.

The J gene is TRBJ1-1, the V gene TRBV19, with 9 bases lining up with TRBD1. CDR3 length: 16 residues. Losses at the gene ends were 6 bases for V and 1 base for J; bases not matched to a gene: 9. Germline values: CDR1 LNHDA, CDR2 SQIVND (reference sequence). Written as DNA, the CDR3 is TGTGCCAGTAGGCGGGACAGGGATATAGGGAACACTGAAGCTTTCTTT. This translates into CASRRDRDIGNTEAFF.

The gene calls are TRBV9 and TRBJ2-3; D ambiguous. Germline V gene data show CDR1 as SGDLS and CDR2 as YYNGEE. The germline V and J ends were trimmed by 3 bases and 0 bases, with 11 bases remaining between them. The CDR3 loop spans 15 amino acids. CDR3 residues: CASSDDTSSTDTQYF. The DNA of the CDR3 is TGTGCCAGCAGCGACGACACCTCTAGCACAGATACGCAGTATTTT.

The chain combines TRBV11-3 with TRBJ2-6; the match to TRBD1 covers 9 bases. Per germline, CDR1 SGHNT and CDR2 YENEEA. The CDR3 extends over 18 amino acids. Trimming removed 5 bases from V and 0 bases from J; junction bases left unmatched: 8. The CDR3 loop reads CASSPGQGVPSGANVLTF. The DNA of the CDR3 is TGTGCCAGCAGCCCGGGACAGGGTGTCCCCTCTGGGGCCAACGTCCTGACTTTC.

This chain links TRBV14 with TRBJ2-2; the match to TRBD2 covers 8 bases. V lost 2 bases and J lost 7; bases outside the gene matches: 24. The germline V gene has CDR1 SGHDN and CDR2 FVKESK. The CDR3 is 21 residues long. CDR3 sequence (DNA): TGTGCCAGCAGCCAATTTTTCGGTTTATCGCGAGCGGGAGAGAAGGGCGGGGAGCTGTTTTTT. The encoded protein is CASSQFFGLSRAGEKGGELFF.

The chain carries TRBV19 and TRBJ1-2; 10 positions agree with TRBD1. This CDR3 has 16 amino acids. V lost 5 bases to trimming and J lost 0 bases; unmatched junction nucleotides: 6. Germline V gene data show CDR1 as LNHDA and CDR2 as SQIVND (reference sequence). The DNA of the CDR3 is TGTGCCAGTAGTCGGACAGGGGGTACGGCTAACTATGGCTACACCTTC. Encoded protein: CASSRTGGTANYGYTF.

The chain is built from TRBV6-5 and TRBJ1-6; possible D gene TRBD1, 5 bases. The CDR3 consists of 16 residues. V gave up 0 bases and J gave up 5 bases, with 11 bases separating them. The germline CDR1 and CDR2 sequences are MNHEY and SVGAGI. The CDR3 sequence is CASSYSVARDNSPLHF. CDR3 nucleotides: TGTGCCAGCAGTTACTCGGTTGCCAGGGATAATTCACCCCTCCACTTT.

This clone was detected once. The junction does not match germline at one end; this may be a read error. V usage is TRBV7-7 and J usage is TRBJ2-3, with D possibly TRBD1 on 6 matching bases. CDR3 length: 16 amino acids. CDR1 and CDR2 from the germline V gene are SSHAT and FNYEAQ (reference sequence). The CDR3 DNA is TGTGCTAGCAGCTTAGGTCCAGGGGTGAGCACAGATACGCAGTATTTT. Translated, it gives CASSLGPGVSTDTQYF. Combining the CDR3 with reference TRBV7-7 and TRBJ2-3 gives the whole variable domain GAGVSQSPRYKVTKRGQDVTLRCDPISSHATLYWYQQALGQGPEFLTYFNYEAQPDKSGLPSDRFSAERPEGSISTLTIQRTEQRDSAMYRCASSLGPGVSTDTQYFGPGTRLTVL.

CDR3 residues: CASGLITGAANEKLFF. In nucleotides, the CDR3 is TGTGCTAGTGGTTTGATAACAGGGGCGGCTAATGAAAAACTGTTTTTT. The chain recombines TRBV12-5 with TRBJ1-4, with 7 positions matching TRBD1. Germline trimming cut 2 bases from V and 3 bases from J; bases unmatched to any gene: 6. The CDR3 has 16 amino acids. Germline loops: CDR1 LGHNT, CDR2 FRNRAP.

The chain has TRBV2 and TRBJ2-3; D gene unclear. The CDR3 has 17 amino acids. Germline V lookup: CDR1 SNHLY, CDR2 FYNNEI. Trimming pared 1 base from V and 0 bases from J, leaving 14 bases between. CDR3 nucleotide sequence: TGTGCCAGCAGTGAAGGGCTAATAGCCCGAAGCACAGATACGCAGTATTTT. Amino acids: CASSEGLIARSTDTQYF. The complete variable domain, with remaining parts taken from reference TRBV2 and TRBJ2-3, reads EPEVTQTPSHQVTQMGQEVILRCVPISNHLYFYWYRQILGQKVEFLVSFYNNEISEKSEIFDDQFSVERPDGSNFTLKIRSTKLEDSAMYFCASSEGLIARSTDTQYFGPGTRLTVL.

This chain links TRBV18 with TRBJ2-5, with D maybe TRBD2 (6 bases). V gave up 0 bases and J gave up 7 bases, with 6 bases separating them. Germline CDR1 reads KGHSH; CDR2 reads LQKENI. This CDR3 comprises 12 residues. In DNA form, the CDR3 reads TGTGCCAGCTCACCACCGGGAGGGACCCAGTACTTC. Amino acid sequence: CASSPPGGTQYF.

In this sample, this clone turned up a few times. The same CDR3 is also encoded by other DNA sequences in this sample. J is TRBJ2-3 and V is TRBV27; D gene unclear. Per the germline V gene, CDR1 is MNHEY and CDR2 is SMNVEV (reference sequence). V lost 5 bases to trimming and J lost 0 bases, with 3 bases between them. This CDR3 has 12 amino acids. For the CDR3, the DNA is TGTGCCAGCAGTCCGAGCACAGATACGCAGTATTTT. Its translation: CASSPSTDTQYF.

The rearrangement uses TRBV6-5 and TRBJ2-3, with D possibly matching TRBD2 (6 bases). The germline V and J ends were trimmed by 6 bases and 3 bases, with 16 bases remaining between them. The germline V gene has CDR1 MNHEY and CDR2 SVGAGI. The CDR3 covers 15 residues. DNA for the CDR3: TGTGCCAGCAGGGAGGGTGCGTGGAAAACAGATACGCAGTATTTT. Residues: CASREGAWKTDTQYF.

This clone was seen a handful of times. The chain has TRBV6-5 and TRBJ2-7; maybe TRBD2 (6 bases). With 6 bases removed from V and 2 bases from J, the gap between germline ends came to 11 bases. CDR1 and CDR2 from the germline V gene are MNHEY and SVGAGI. The CDR3 is 13 amino acids. The CDR3 sequence is CASSRRGPYEQYF. The CDR3 DNA reads as TGTGCCAGCAGCCGGAGGGGACCCTACGAGCAGTACTTC.

The chain links TRBV27 to TRBJ2-1; 9 positions agree with TRBD2. The CDR3 totals 15 residues. Germline V gives CDR1 MNHEY, CDR2 SMNVEV (reference sequence). V trimming: 7 bases; J trimming: 6 bases; junction bases outside the gene matches: 10. This chain's CDR3 is CASTLREGRSNEQFF. The CDR3 DNA reads as TGTGCCAGCACCCTGCGGGAGGGCCGGTCCAATGAGCAGTTCTTC.

To note about this clone: The conserved final phenylalanine or tryptophan is absent from the CDR3, which likely points to a read error. The chain has TRBV4-3 and TRBJ1-2; 9 nucleotides align to TRBD1. Germline V lookup: CDR1 LGHNA, CDR2 YSLEER. Trimming at V came to 4 bases and at J to 5 bases, leaving 5 bases not matched to a gene. The CDR3 extends over 14 amino acids. The CDR3 loop is CASSRDRALYGYTL. The CDR3 DNA reads TGCGCCAGCAGCCGGGACAGGGCCCTATATGGCTACACCCTC.

The gene calls are TRBV7-2 and TRBJ1-4; 9 bases match TRBD1. V was clipped by 5 bases and J by 13 bases; unmatched bases: 17. Germline V gene lookup returns CDR1 SGHTA and CDR2 FQGNSA. The CDR3 is made up of 16 amino acids. This CDR3 is CASSPFGQGPAGLLFF. DNA of the CDR3: TGTGCCAGCAGCCCGTTCGGACAGGGGCCCGCCGGGTTACTGTTTTTT.

The rearrangement links TRBV7-2 to TRBJ2-4; perhaps TRBD2 as D (7 bases). Germline CDR1 SGHTA, CDR2 FQGNSA. The CDR3 extends over 17 amino acids. V lost 1 base and J 1 base, leaving 14 bases between the germline ends. This CDR3 reads CASSLGPGGPAKNIQYF. The CDR3 region has the DNA TGTGCCAGCAGCTTAGGACCCGGGGGGCCCGCCAAAAACATTCAGTACTTC.

The chain has TRBV6-1 and TRBJ1-2; D is unclear. The V end was cut by 6 bases, the J end by 6 bases, with 17 bases between. Germline-derived CDR1 and CDR2 are MNHNS and SASEGT. The CDR3 loop spans 14 amino acids. DNA of the CDR3: TGTGCCAGCAGCCAGAGAGACGGGAGAAATGGCTACACCTTC. This codes for CASSQRDGRNGYTF.

This rearrangement joins TRBV10-3 to TRBJ2-5; D is perhaps TRBD1 (5 bases). CDR1 and CDR2 (germline): ENHRY, SYGVKD. The CDR3 is made up of 13 amino acids. V was clipped by 2 bases and J by 2 bases, with 6 bases between them. The CDR3 coding sequence is TGTGCCATCAGTGAGAGGACACAAGAGACCCAGTACTTC. This sequence encodes CAISERTQETQYF.

This chain uses TRBV6-5 with TRBJ1-1; D remains ambiguous. Germline assignment: CDR1 MNHEY and CDR2 SVGAGI. The CDR3 is 15 amino acids. V was shortened by 2 bases and J by 0 bases, with 10 bases between the two germline ends. CDR3 DNA sequence: TGTGCCAGCAGTTACAGCGGGGAAATGAACACTGAAGCTTTCTTT. Translated: CASSYSGEMNTEAFF.

The chain combines TRBV9 with TRBJ2-3; TRBD2 matches 10 bases. The ends lost 4 bases at V and 2 bases at J; junction bases unmatched: 7. Germline V gene lookup returns CDR1 SGDLS and CDR2 YYNGEE. The CDR3 sequence is 16 residues long. In DNA, the CDR3 is TGTGCCAGCAGCTGGGGAGCGGGGGGGACCACAGATACGCAGTATTTT. This translates into CASSWGAGGTTDTQYF.

The DNA for the CDR3 is TGCGCCAGCAACGGTGAAAGCGGGGGGGTCCCCTGTAGGCAGTACTTC. Translating it yields CASNGESGGVPCRQYF. The chain recombines TRBV10-1 with TRBJ2-7; TRBD2 matches at 10 bases. Germline loops: CDR1 WNHNN, CDR2 SYGVQD (reference sequence). The CDR3 totals 16 residues. J lost 9 bases, V lost 7 bases, and 18 bases had no gene match.

The chain joins TRBV7-3 to TRBJ1-3; 8 nucleotides agree with TRBD1. Germline loops: CDR1 SGHTA, CDR2 FQGTGA. The CDR3 sequence is 18 residues long. The ends lost 1 base at V and 2 bases at J; junction bases unmatched: 10. CDR3 sequence (DNA): TGTGCCAGCAGCTTAAGGACAGGACCGGGACAGGCTGGAAACACCATATATTTT. As protein: CASSLRTGPGQAGNTIYF.

The chain combines TRBV15 with TRBJ2-1; 7 bases are a match to TRBD1. V was clipped by 0 bases and J by 6 bases; unmatched bases: 11. The CDR3 is 17 residues long. CDR1 is LNHNV and CDR2 is YYDKDF in the germline V gene (reference sequence). The CDR3 bases are TGTGCCACCAGCAGAGATCCCGTGGGGCCAGGGGGCAATGAGCAGTTCTTC. Protein: CATSRDPVGPGGNEQFF.

This chain uses TRBV28 with TRBJ1-4, with D possibly matching TRBD1 (6 bases). This CDR3 contains 14 residues. V lost 4 bases and J lost 8, with 14 bases in between. The germline CDR1 and CDR2 sequences are MDHEN and SYDVKM. The CDR3 sequence: CASSSNRVREKLFF. As DNA, the CDR3 is TGTGCCAGCAGTTCTAACAGGGTGAGGGAAAAACTGTTTTTT.

The rearrangement links TRBV18 to TRBJ2-1; 7 bases map to TRBD2. The CDR3 sequence is 15 residues long. The J segment lost 2 bases and the V segment lost 1 base, leaving 2 bases of the junction unmatched. CDR1 and CDR2 from the germline V gene are KGHSH and LQKENI. CDR3 in amino acids: CASSPQRGPYNEQFF. For the CDR3, the DNA is TGTGCCAGCTCACCACAGCGGGGCCCCTACAATGAGCAGTTCTTC.

As DNA, the CDR3 is TGCGCCAGCAGCGACTACCGGGACTCCCACTCCTACGAGCAGTACTTC. Residues: CASSDYRDSHSYEQYF. The chain uses TRBV5-1 and TRBJ2-7; the D gene is possibly TRBD2 (6 bases). Germline CDR1 and CDR2: SGHRS and YFSETQ. Between the trimmed V and J ends, which lost 4 bases and 0 bases, there was a span of 17 bases. The length of the CDR3 is 16 residues.

The chain links TRBV10-3 to TRBJ2-2; tentatively, D is TRBD1 (5 bases). Germline CDR1 reads ENHRY; CDR2 reads SYGVKD. Between the trimmed V and J ends, which lost 6 bases and 4 bases, there was a span of 15 bases. The CDR3 sequence is 15 residues long. The CDR3 DNA sequence: TGTGCCATCAGACCCGACAGAGATCCCACCGGGGAGCTGTTTTTT. This encodes CAIRPDRDPTGELFF.

CDR3 residues: CASSLEAAAISNYGYTF. For the CDR3, the DNA is TGTGCCAGCAGCTTGGAGGCGGCGGCTATCTCTAACTATGGCTACACCTTC. The V and J genes are TRBV5-5 and TRBJ1-2, with unresolved D. Germline lookup yields CDR1 SGHKS and CDR2 YYEKEE (reference sequence). This CDR3 contains 17 residues. V lost 0 bases and J lost 0, with 15 bases in between.

The chain employs TRBV11-2 and TRBJ2-7, with TRBD1 identical over 10 bases. CDR1 SGHAT and CDR2 FQNNGV come from the germline V gene. With V trimmed by 3 bases and J by 3 bases, 17 bases remained unmatched. There are 19 residues in the CDR3. DNA for the CDR3: TGTGCCAGCAGCTTGGCCCCCACGGGACAGGGGCCCGGCGGCTACGAGCAGTACTTC. Protein: CASSLAPTGQGPGGYEQYF.

On this clone: Relative to the germline gene, one junction end is altered; a read error may explain this. The gene calls are TRBV7-7 and TRBJ1-2, with 8 bases aligning to TRBD1. This CDR3 is built from 13 residues. Germline assignment: CDR1 SSHAT and CDR2 FNYEAQ (reference sequence). The chain's CDR3 is CASSFRQGTFCHF. The DNA for the CDR3 is TGTGCTAGCAGCTTCCGACAGGGGACCTTTTGCCATTTC.

The chain joins TRBV5-1 to TRBJ2-5, with D perhaps matching TRBD2 (6 bases). The CDR3 loop spans 16 amino acids. V dropped 4 bases and J dropped 3 bases, with 19 bases sitting between them. CDR1 and CDR2 (germline): SGHRS, YFSETQ. The CDR3 protein is CASSRGVVRAEETQYF. For the CDR3, the DNA is TGCGCCAGCAGCCGCGGGGTAGTCAGGGCCGAAGAGACCCAGTACTTC.